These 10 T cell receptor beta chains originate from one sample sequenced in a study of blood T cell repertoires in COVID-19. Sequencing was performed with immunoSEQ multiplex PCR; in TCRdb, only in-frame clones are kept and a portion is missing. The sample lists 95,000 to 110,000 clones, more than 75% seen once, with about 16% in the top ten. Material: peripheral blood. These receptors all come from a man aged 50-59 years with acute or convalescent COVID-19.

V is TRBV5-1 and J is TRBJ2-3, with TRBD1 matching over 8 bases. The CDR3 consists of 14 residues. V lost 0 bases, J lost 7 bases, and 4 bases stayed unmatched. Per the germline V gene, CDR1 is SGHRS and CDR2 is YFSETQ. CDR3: CASSLAQGANTQYF. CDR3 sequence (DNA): TGCGCCAGCAGCTTGGCTCAGGGGGCGAATACGCAGTATTTT.

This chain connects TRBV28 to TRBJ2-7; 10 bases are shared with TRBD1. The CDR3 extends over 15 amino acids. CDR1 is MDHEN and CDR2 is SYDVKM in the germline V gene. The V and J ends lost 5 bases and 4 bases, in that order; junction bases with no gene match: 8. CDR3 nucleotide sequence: TGTGCCAGCAGTCCATGGGGGACAGGGGCTTACGAGCAGTACTTC. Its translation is CASSPWGTGAYEQYF. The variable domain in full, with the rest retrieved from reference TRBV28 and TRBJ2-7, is DVKVTQSSRYLVKRTGEKVFLECVQDMDHENMFWYRQDPGLGLRLIYFSYDVKMKEKGDIPEGYSVSREKKERFSLILESASTNQTSMYLCASSPWGTGAYEQYFGPGTRLTVT.

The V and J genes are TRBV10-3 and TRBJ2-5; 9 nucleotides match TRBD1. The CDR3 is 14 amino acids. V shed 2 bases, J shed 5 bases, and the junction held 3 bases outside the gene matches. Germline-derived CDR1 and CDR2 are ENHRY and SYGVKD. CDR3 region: CAISEAGQGETQYF. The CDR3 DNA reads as TGTGCCATCAGTGAGGCCGGACAGGGGGAGACCCAGTACTTC.

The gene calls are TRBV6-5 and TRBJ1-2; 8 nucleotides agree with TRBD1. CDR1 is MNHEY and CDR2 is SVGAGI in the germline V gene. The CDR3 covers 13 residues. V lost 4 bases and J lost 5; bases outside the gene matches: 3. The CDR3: CASSSWTGYGYTF. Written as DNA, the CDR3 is TGTGCCAGCAGTTCCTGGACAGGGTATGGCTACACCTTC.

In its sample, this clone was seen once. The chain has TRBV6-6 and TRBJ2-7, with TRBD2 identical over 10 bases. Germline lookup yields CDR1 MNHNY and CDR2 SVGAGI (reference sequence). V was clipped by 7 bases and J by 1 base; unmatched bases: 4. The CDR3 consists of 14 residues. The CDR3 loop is CASTRLAGSYEQYF. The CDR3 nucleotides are TGTGCCAGCACCCGACTAGCGGGTTCCTACGAGCAGTACTTC.

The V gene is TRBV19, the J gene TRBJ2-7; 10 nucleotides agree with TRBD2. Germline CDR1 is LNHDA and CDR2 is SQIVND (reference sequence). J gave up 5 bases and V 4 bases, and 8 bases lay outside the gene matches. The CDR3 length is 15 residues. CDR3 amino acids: CASSSLAGVGDEQYF. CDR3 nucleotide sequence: TGTGCCAGTAGTAGCCTAGCGGGAGTGGGCGACGAGCAGTACTTC.

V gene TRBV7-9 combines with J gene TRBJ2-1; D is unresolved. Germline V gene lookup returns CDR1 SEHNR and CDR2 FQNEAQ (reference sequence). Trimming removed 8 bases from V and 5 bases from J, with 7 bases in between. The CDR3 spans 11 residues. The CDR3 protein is CASAVNNEQFF. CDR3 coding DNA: TGTGCCAGCGCAGTTAACAATGAGCAGTTCTTC.

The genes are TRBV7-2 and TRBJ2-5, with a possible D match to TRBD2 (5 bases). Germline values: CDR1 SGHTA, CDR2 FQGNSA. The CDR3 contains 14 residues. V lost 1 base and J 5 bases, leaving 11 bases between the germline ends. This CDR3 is CASSLGPRAETQYF. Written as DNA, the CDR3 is TGTGCCAGCAGCTTAGGTCCGCGGGCGGAGACCCAGTACTTC.

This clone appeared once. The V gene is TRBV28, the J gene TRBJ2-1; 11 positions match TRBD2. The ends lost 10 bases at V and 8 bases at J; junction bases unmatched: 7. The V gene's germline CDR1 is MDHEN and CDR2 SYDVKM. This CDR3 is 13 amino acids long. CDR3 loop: CATLAGGVDEQFF. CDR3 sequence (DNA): TGTGCCACCTTAGCGGGAGGGGTAGATGAGCAGTTCTTC.

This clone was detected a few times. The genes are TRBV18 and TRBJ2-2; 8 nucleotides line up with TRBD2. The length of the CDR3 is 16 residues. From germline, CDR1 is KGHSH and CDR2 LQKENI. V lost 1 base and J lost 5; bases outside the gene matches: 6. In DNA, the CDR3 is TGTGCCAGCTCACCACTCAGCGGGAGTATGACCGGGGAGCTGTTTTTT. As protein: CASSPLSGSMTGELFF.